These 5 T cell receptor beta chains share one sample of origin, sequenced in a study of beta chain features in type 1 diabetes. Reverse transcribing all isolated RNA meant expressed TCRB transcripts were sequenced. Method: immunoSEQ multiplex PCR; TCRdb's copy keeps in-frame clones and lacks some. Among under 300,000 clones, 25% to 30% were seen once, and the ten largest hold 3% to 4%. The sample consisted of central memory CD4+ T cells from blood. These receptor sequences come from a man between 25 and 39 years old in good health.

The genes are TRBV19 and TRBJ2-7; either TRBD1 or TRBD2 may supply D (5 bases each). The germline gives CDR1 LNHDA, CDR2 SQIVND (reference sequence). V was clipped by 0 bases and J by 3 bases, with 15 bases between them. CDR3 length equals 16 residues. The CDR3 coding sequence is TGTGCCAGTAGTATAGAAGGGGTGAGGGAAATCTACGAGCAGTACTTC. Translated, it gives CASSIEGVREIYEQYF.

The chain joins TRBV28 to TRBJ1-5; a possible D gene is TRBD1 (6 bases). Trimming pared 5 bases from V and 5 bases from J, leaving 13 bases between. The germline gives CDR1 MDHEN, CDR2 SYDVKM. The CDR3 sequence is 14 residues long. For the CDR3, the DNA is TGTGCCAGCAGTGCAGCGGGGGGCCATCAGCCCCAGCATTTT. Its protein product is CASSAAGGHQPQHF.

The V call is TRBV6-1, the J call TRBJ2-1, with unresolved D. Germline V gene lookup returns CDR1 MNHNS and CDR2 SASEGT. This CDR3 has 18 amino acids. Trimming shortened V by 4 bases and J by 5 bases, and 24 bases separated the two germline ends. CDR3 nucleotide sequence: TGTGCCAGCAGTGGCCGTCTCGGACGGATTCCTCTCGACAATGAGCAGTTCTTC. This translates into CASSGRLGRIPLDNEQFF.

The table lists this clone with a few counts. As DNA, the CDR3 is TGTGCCAGCAGCCGACTGAACGCCTACGAGCAGTACTTC. It is translated as CASSRLNAYEQYF. The rearrangement links TRBV13 to TRBJ2-7, with D uncertain. Per germline, CDR1 PRHDT and CDR2 FYEKMQ (reference sequence). The ends were cut back, 5 bases at V and 2 bases at J, with 10 bases in the middle. The CDR3 extends over 13 amino acids.

The chain recombines TRBV30 with TRBJ2-3; the D gene is possibly TRBD2 (5 bases). The CDR3 extends over 14 amino acids. V shed 1 base and J shed 5 bases, with 13 bases lying between them. Germline V gene data show CDR1 as GTSNPN and CDR2 as SVGIG (reference sequence). This chain's CDR3 is CAWSDRGRGDTQYF. CDR3 coding DNA: TGTGCCTGGAGTGACCGAGGGCGCGGAGATACGCAGTATTTT.